This TCR beta chain appears in the sequencing data of a study of shared clonotypes between healthy human individuals. Study conclusions and caveats: All-four-donor shared clonotypes had higher generation probabilities than non-shared clonotypes did.

Of note for this clone: What it binds is not known.

At the deep level, the assay was run. The assay was immunoSEQ multiplex PCR, and TCRdb's table has in-frame clones only and misses some. There are hundreds of thousands of clones in the sample; about three quarters occur only once, and roughly 2% lies in the top ten. The CDR3 totals 14 residues. V dropped 6 bases and J dropped 9 bases, with 20 bases sitting between them. CDR1 and CDR2 from the germline V gene are MGHRA and YSYEKL. Sequencing input: memory CD4+ T cells sorted from blood. Subset reported: CD45RA-negative fraction. The V call is TRBV4-1, the J call TRBJ1-2; perhaps TRBD1 as D (6 bases). This clonotype originated in a woman aged 25 to 39 in good health. The DNA of the CDR3 is TGCGCCAGCAGGCCGGCCACAGGGAATTTCCGCTACACCTTC. It codes for CASRPATGNFRYTF.